This TCR beta chain was profiled in a study of identical twins. This CDR3 region has 15 residues. CDR1 SEHNR and CDR2 FQNEAQ come from the germline V gene (reference sequence). Germline trimming cut 1 base from V and 3 bases from J; bases unmatched to any gene: 3. This clonotype was seen ten or more times. TCRdb processed the 5' RACE reads anew with MiXCR; each CDR3 protein has one entry. Here the sample spans under 350,000 distinct CDR3 sequences, around 9.7% being singletons. In addition, the sample was reused for a study of yellow fever vaccine responses in identical twins.

The receptor comes from a woman aged 18-29 years in good health. The sequencing sample was made of CD8+ T cells sorted from blood. This chain uses TRBV7-9 with TRBJ2-3, with TRBD1 matching over 8 bases. The CDR3 reads CASSLVDRGTDTQYF. CDR3 nucleotide sequence: TGTGCCAGCAGCTTAGTCGACAGGGGAACAGATACGCAGTATTTT.